A single sample is the source of the 26 T cell receptor beta chains below, sequenced in a study of cytomegalovirus exposure and HLA in healthy donors. The PCR was carried out with 60 Vbeta primers and 13 Jbeta primers. This table comes from immunoSEQ multiplex PCR, and its TCRdb copy is limited to in-frame clones, with some not included. The sample has some 170,000 clones; just under 80% are singletons. The sample was PBMCs. Receptors were obtained from a man between 18 and 29 years old in good health and CMV-seropositive.

The chain carries TRBV19 and TRBJ1-1, with D possibly being TRBD1 (5 bases). The V end was cut by 1 base, the J end by 1 base, with 7 bases between. The germline V gene has CDR1 LNHDA and CDR2 SQIVND (reference sequence). This CDR3 spans 14 amino acids. This CDR3 is CASSIVGGNTEAFF. The CDR3 DNA reads as TGTGCCAGTAGTATAGTGGGGGGGAACACTGAAGCTTTCTTT.

V is TRBV13 and J is TRBJ1-1; 10 bases agree with TRBD1. This CDR3 comprises 16 residues. Germline CDR1 and CDR2: PRHDT and FYEKMQ (reference sequence). With V trimmed by 4 bases and J by 1 base, 6 bases remained unmatched. The CDR3 spells CASSYGTGDSNTEAFF. CDR3 in DNA: TGTGCCAGCAGCTACGGGACAGGGGATTCGAACACTGAAGCTTTCTTT. Together with reference TRBV13 and TRBJ1-1, the CDR3 gives the full variable domain: AAGVIQSPRHLIKEKRETATLKCYPIPRHDTVYWYQQGPGQDPQFLISFYEKMQSDKGSIPDRFSAQQFSDYHSELNMSSLELGDSALYFCASSYGTGDSNTEAFFGQGTRLTVV.

V gene TRBV6-1 combines with J gene TRBJ2-1; 9 bases map to TRBD1. This CDR3 comprises 16 residues. After removal of 1 base from V and 6 bases from J, the junction contained 7 bases not matched to a gene. Germline V CDR1 and CDR2: MNHNS, SASEGT. The CDR3 reads CASSEDPGQGINEQFF. The CDR3 DNA is TGTGCCAGCAGTGAAGATCCGGGACAGGGAATCAATGAGCAGTTCTTC.

The V call is TRBV10-3, the J call TRBJ2-2; weak D call: TRBD1 (6 bases). This CDR3 spans 16 amino acids. Germline CDR1 and CDR2: ENHRY and SYGVKD. Trimming removed 10 bases at V and 0 bases at J, with 18 bases between. CDR3 DNA sequence: TGTGCCACCGAGGGGGAGACGTACTCGAACACCGGGGAGCTGTTTTTT. It encodes CATEGETYSNTGELFF.

This clone has just one count. This chain uses TRBV7-6 with TRBJ1-4, with 10 bases lining up with TRBD1. The V gene end was trimmed by 6 bases and the J gene end by 10 bases; junction bases not matched to a gene: 8. Germline V gives CDR1 SGHVS, CDR2 FNYEAQ. This CDR3 contains 14 residues. The CDR3 sequence: CASRPGTGEGKLFF. Here the CDR3 DNA reads TGTGCCAGCAGACCTGGGACAGGGGAAGGAAAACTGTTTTTT.

The chain links TRBV6-6 to TRBJ2-7, with TRBD1 as a possible D gene (6 bases). This CDR3 comprises 14 residues. The V and J ends lost 4 bases and 1 base respectively, with 11 bases between them. Germline values: CDR1 MNHNY, CDR2 SVGAGI (reference sequence). The CDR3 coding sequence is TGTGCCAGCAGTTCGGCAGGGGCTTCCTACGAGCAGTACTTC. Protein: CASSSAGASYEQYF.

The V gene is TRBV7-2, the J gene TRBJ2-7; 8 nucleotides agree with TRBD2. The CDR3 is made up of 14 amino acids. Germline lookup yields CDR1 SGHTA and CDR2 FQGNSA. Trimming removed 1 base from V and 5 bases from J; junction bases left unmatched: 4. DNA for the CDR3: TGTGCCAGCAGCTTAGGGGGACTAGTTAACGAGCAGTACTTC. This sequence encodes CASSLGGLVNEQYF.

The chain employs TRBV6-5 and TRBJ2-2; 7 bases match TRBD2. V lost 2 bases and J lost 3; bases outside the gene matches: 3. CDR1 and CDR2 (germline): MNHEY, SVGAGI. The CDR3 is 15 amino acids. The CDR3 DNA reads TGTGCCAGCAGTTACCATGGGGGGGACACCGGGGAGCTGTTTTTT. It is translated as CASSYHGGDTGELFF.

This clone was counted once. The J gene is TRBJ1-6, the V gene TRBV7-8; maybe TRBD1 (5 bases). V was clipped by 4 bases and J by 6 bases, with 25 bases between them. The CDR3 is made up of 19 amino acids. The germline CDR1 and CDR2 sequences are SGHVS and FQNEAQ. The CDR3 spells CASSSTTESGLSSNSPLHF. In DNA, the CDR3 is TGTGCCAGCAGCTCAACGACAGAATCTGGTCTTTCGAGTAATTCACCCCTCCACTTT.

This clone showed up just a few times. This CDR3 is also generated by other DNA sequences in the sample. The chain carries TRBV19 and TRBJ2-2; no clear D. This CDR3 is built from 13 residues. CDR1 is LNHDA, CDR2 SQIVND, per germline (reference sequence). Trimming removed 6 bases from V and 5 bases from J, with 10 bases in between. The DNA for the CDR3 is TGTGCCAGTAGCGCTCGAGCGACCGGGGAGCTGTTTTTT. Its translation: CASSARATGELFF.

This rearrangement joins TRBV10-1 to TRBJ2-5; 7 bases are shared with TRBD1. This CDR3 spans 14 amino acids. Losses at the gene ends were 6 bases for V and 4 bases for J; bases not matched to a gene: 8. Germline CDR1 WNHNN, CDR2 SYGVQD (reference sequence). The CDR3 loop reads CASSDREAAETQYF. Here the CDR3 DNA reads TGCGCCAGCAGCGACAGGGAAGCTGCAGAGACCCAGTACTTC.

The gene calls are TRBV7-2 and TRBJ1-2, with 8 positions matching TRBD1. The CDR3 is made up of 13 amino acids. CDR1 and CDR2 from the germline V gene are SGHTA and FQGNSA. After removal of 3 bases from V and 4 bases from J, the junction contained 1 base not matched to a gene. The CDR3 nucleotides read TGTGCCAGCAGCTTCGGACAGGGCTATGGCTACACCTTC. It codes for CASSFGQGYGYTF.

The rearrangement uses TRBV5-6 and TRBJ1-1, with 8 bases that match TRBD1. The V gene end was trimmed by 4 bases and the J gene end by 6 bases; junction bases not matched to a gene: 2. This CDR3 contains 12 residues. Germline V lookup: CDR1 SGHDT, CDR2 YYEEEE. The CDR3 loop is CASSGQGAEAFF. The CDR3 DNA reads as TGTGCCAGCAGCGGACAGGGTGCTGAAGCTTTCTTT.

This chain links TRBV5-6 with TRBJ1-1, with D perhaps matching TRBD1 (5 bases). CDR1 is SGHDT, CDR2 YYEEEE, per germline. The length of the CDR3 is 14 residues. V lost 3 bases, J lost 0 bases, and 9 bases lay in between. The CDR3 sequence: CASSSGEVNTEAFF. The CDR3 DNA is TGTGCCAGCAGCTCGGGGGAAGTGAACACTGAAGCTTTCTTT.

The rearrangement uses TRBV30 and TRBJ2-5, with 10 bases fitting TRBD1. Germline CDR1 is GTSNPN and CDR2 is SVGIG (reference sequence). The length of the CDR3 is 15 residues. The J segment lost 2 bases and the V segment lost 2 bases, leaving 5 bases of the junction unmatched. Here the CDR3 reads CAWSIPGQGQETQYF. The CDR3 coding sequence is TGTGCCTGGAGTATACCGGGACAGGGGCAAGAGACCCAGTACTTC.

This chain joins TRBV7-9 and TRBJ2-5, with 7 bases aligning to TRBD2. Unmatched junction bases numbered 19, after V lost 3 bases and J lost 6 bases. This CDR3 has 18 residues. The germline CDR1 and CDR2 sequences are SEHNR and FQNEAQ (reference sequence). The CDR3 nucleotides are TGTGCCAGCAGCTTCAAAAATGGGGGGGAGGGCGACGTCAAGACCCAGTACTTC. Protein product: CASSFKNGGEGDVKTQYF.

V usage is TRBV14 and J usage is TRBJ1-2, with D perhaps TRBD1 (5 bases). CDR3 size: 14 residues. Germline CDR1 and CDR2: SGHDN and FVKESK. V shed 4 bases and J shed 4 bases, with 13 bases lying between them. The CDR3 sequence: CASSPRTSIYGYTF. DNA for the CDR3: TGTGCCAGCAGCCCTAGGACATCTATCTATGGCTACACCTTC.

This clone has only a few counts. The chain carries TRBV2 and TRBJ1-5, with D maybe TRBD1 (5 bases). The CDR3 is 14 amino acids. Germline V gene data show CDR1 as SNHLY and CDR2 as FYNNEI. Trimming shortened V by 6 bases and J by 4 bases, and 13 bases separated the two germline ends. The CDR3 DNA is TGTGCCAGCAGCGCCGGCCGGACAAATCAGCCCCAGCATTTT. This codes for CASSAGRTNQPQHF.

J is TRBJ2-1 and V is TRBV6-1; 8 nucleotides match TRBD1. Germline CDR1 and CDR2: MNHNS and SASEGT. The CDR3 has 17 residues. Germline trimming cut 0 bases from V and 4 bases from J; bases unmatched to any gene: 8. For the CDR3, the DNA is TGTGCCAGCAGTGAAGCGCAGGGGGCGCGAAGGTACAATGAGCAGTTCTTC. This gives the protein CASSEAQGARRYNEQFF.

The chain is built from TRBV29-1 and TRBJ1-1, with 8 bases fitting TRBD1. V shed 3 bases and J 4 bases; nucleotides not matched to a gene: 7. There are 14 residues in the CDR3. Looked up from germline, CDR1 is SQVTM and CDR2 is ANQGSEA. CDR3 residues: CSVEATGAVTEAFF. DNA for the CDR3: TGCAGCGTTGAGGCGACAGGGGCGGTCACTGAAGCTTTCTTT.

The gene calls are TRBV5-4 and TRBJ1-2, with 10 bases that match TRBD1. The CDR3 totals 14 residues. Germline V gene sequence: CDR1 SGHNT, CDR2 YYREEE (reference sequence). V was pared by 4 bases and J by 2 bases, with 2 bases of the junction left unmatched. The CDR3 region has the DNA TGTGCCAGCAGCACGGGACAGGGGAACTATGGCTACACCTTC. Its translation: CASSTGQGNYGYTF.

Note on this clone: At one of its ends the junction is not consistent with the germline gene, which may arise from a read error. V usage is TRBV27 and J usage is TRBJ2-7; perhaps TRBD2 as D (5 bases). Germline lookup yields CDR1 MNHEY and CDR2 SMNVEV (reference sequence). The CDR3 spans 14 residues. The CDR3 reads CASSLSPWAGPRNF. DNA for the CDR3: TGTGCCAGCAGTTTATCCCCTTGGGCGGGCCCAAGGAACTTC.

The sample holds a few counts of this clone. This sequence joins TRBV11-2 and TRBJ1-4; D uncertain. This CDR3 comprises 14 residues. V shed 4 bases and J shed 6 bases, with 12 bases lying between them. Germline assignment: CDR1 SGHAT and CDR2 FQNNGV. CDR3 sequence reads: CASSWTGNDEKLFF. The DNA for the CDR3 is TGTGCCAGCAGCTGGACGGGGAATGATGAAAAACTGTTTTTT.

The rearrangement links TRBV28 to TRBJ1-2; 9 positions agree with TRBD1. Per the germline V gene, CDR1 is MDHEN and CDR2 is SYDVKM. V dropped 5 bases and J dropped 6; count of bases not matched to a gene: 7. This CDR3 has 14 amino acids. As DNA, the CDR3 is TGTGCCAGCAGTAAGGACAGGGGCTGGGATGGCTACACCTTC. Amino acids: CASSKDRGWDGYTF.

The V and J genes are TRBV10-3 and TRBJ2-1; 8 bases line up with TRBD1. J gave up 0 bases and V 10 bases, and 5 bases lay outside the gene matches. The CDR3 consists of 14 residues. CDR1 is ENHRY, CDR2 SYGVKD, per germline. The CDR3 DNA sequence: TGTGCCACAGGGGGCCAGAGCTCCTACAATGAGCAGTTCTTC. Protein sequence: CATGGQSSYNEQFF.

The chain employs TRBV27 and TRBJ2-7; no clear D gene. This CDR3 region has 13 residues. From germline, CDR1 is MNHEY and CDR2 SMNVEV (reference sequence). Trimming left V 2 bases short and J 3 bases short, with 8 bases between. CDR3 sequence (DNA): TGTGCCAGCAGTTTAGGTACTCACTACGAGCAGTACTTC. Encoded protein: CASSLGTHYEQYF.